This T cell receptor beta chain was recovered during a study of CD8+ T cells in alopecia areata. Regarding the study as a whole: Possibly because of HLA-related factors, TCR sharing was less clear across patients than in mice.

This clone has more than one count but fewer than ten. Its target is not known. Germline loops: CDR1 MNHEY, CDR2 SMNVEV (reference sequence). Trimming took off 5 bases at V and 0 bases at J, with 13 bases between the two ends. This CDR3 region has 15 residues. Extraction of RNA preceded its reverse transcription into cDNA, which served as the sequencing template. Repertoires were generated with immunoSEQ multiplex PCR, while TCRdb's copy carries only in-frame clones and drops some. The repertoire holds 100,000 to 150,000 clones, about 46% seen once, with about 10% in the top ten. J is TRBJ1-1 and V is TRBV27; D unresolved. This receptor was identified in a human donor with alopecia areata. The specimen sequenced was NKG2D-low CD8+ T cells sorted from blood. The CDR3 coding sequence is TGTGCCAGCAGTCCATACTTGGGCGTGAACACTGAAGCTTTCTTT. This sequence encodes CASSPYLGVNTEAFF.